Following are 13 T cell receptor beta chains from one sample sequenced in a study of T cell responses to AZD1222 COVID-19 vaccine. Measured with immunoSEQ multiplex PCR; TCRdb has only the in-frame clones, and not every one. The repertoire holds 90,000 to 140,000 clones, approximately 88% seen once, with 2% to 3% in the top ten. The sample was peripheral blood, taken on day 0 of AZD1222 vaccination. Receptor source: an adult in good health.

CDR3 loop: CASSTVSGANVLTF. CDR3 coding DNA: TGTGCCAGCAGTACTGTCTCTGGGGCCAACGTCCTGACTTTC. This sequence joins TRBV6-4 and TRBJ2-6; the D is unclear. Germline values: CDR1 MRHNA, CDR2 SNTAGT. V lost 5 bases, J lost 0 bases, and 5 bases lay in between. The CDR3 has 14 amino acids.

With regard to this clone: The junction departs from the called germline gene at one end, perhaps through a read error. This chain uses TRBV7-7 with TRBJ2-2; 8 bases align to TRBD2. CDR1 and CDR2 from the germline V gene are SSHAT and FNYEAQ (reference sequence). The CDR3 is 16 residues long. CDR3 DNA sequence: TGTGCTAGCAGCCCGAGGAGTAGCGGGAAGTCCGGGGAGCTGTTTTTT. Translated: CASSPRSSGKSGELFF.

The V and J genes are TRBV12-3 or TRBV12-4 and TRBJ1-1; D is undetermined. The V end was cut by 6 bases, the J end by 3 bases, with 11 bases between. This CDR3 has 13 amino acids. The CDR3 region is CASRFEEYTEAFF. The DNA for the CDR3 is TGTGCCAGCAGGTTCGAGGAGTACACTGAAGCTTTCTTT.

The chain is built from TRBV27 and TRBJ1-2; TRBD1 is a possible D gene (5 bases). Trimming took off 4 bases at V and 8 bases at J, with 17 bases between the two ends. Germline CDR1 reads MNHEY; CDR2 reads SMNVEV (reference sequence). The CDR3 runs to 14 residues. The CDR3 region is CASSSLGGKWGYTF. The DNA of the CDR3 is TGTGCCAGCAGTTCCCTGGGGGGGAAGTGGGGCTACACCTTC.

This clone was seen just once. The rearrangement joins TRBV7-9 to TRBJ2-3, with 10 positions matching TRBD2. With V trimmed by 3 bases and J by 4 bases, 13 bases remained unmatched. The CDR3 covers 18 residues. Germline values: CDR1 SEHNR, CDR2 FQNEAQ (reference sequence). CDR3 in amino acids: CASSFTLGSGGASDTQYF. As DNA, the CDR3 is TGTGCCAGCAGCTTCACCCTCGGGAGCGGGGGGGCGTCAGATACGCAGTATTTT.

This chain joins TRBV19 and TRBJ1-6; D may be TRBD1 (5 bases). V was cut by 3 bases and J by 9 bases, with 9 bases left in between. There are 13 residues in the CDR3. The germline gives CDR1 LNHDA, CDR2 SQIVND (reference sequence). CDR3 amino acids: CASSMGTLSPLHF. CDR3 bases: TGTGCCAGTAGTATGGGGACCCTTTCACCCCTCCACTTT.

This chain uses TRBV2 with TRBJ2-5; TRBD2 is a possible D gene (6 bases). CDR3 length: 13 residues. The germline gives CDR1 SNHLY, CDR2 FYNNEI. V shed 4 bases and J shed 7 bases, with 13 bases lying between them. CDR3 sequence: CASSGTLGGTQYF. For the CDR3, the DNA is TGTGCCAGCAGTGGTACGCTGGGGGGGACCCAGTACTTC.

The chain joins TRBV12-3 or TRBV12-4 to TRBJ1-1; D is unresolved. V gave up 6 bases and J gave up 7 bases, with 9 bases separating them. The CDR3 runs 11 residues. DNA of the CDR3: TGTGCCAGCAGCTTAAAAGTTGAAGCTTTCTTT. This encodes CASSLKVEAFF.

The V gene is TRBV3-1 (or the pseudogene TRBV3-2), the J gene TRBJ2-3; D remains ambiguous. CDR3 length equals 13 residues. The V and J ends lost 1 base and 6 bases respectively, with 8 bases between them. The germline V gene has CDR1 LGHDT and CDR2 YNNKEL (reference sequence). CDR3 protein: CASSQGVLDTQYF. The CDR3 DNA reads as TGTGCCAGCAGCCAAGGCGTCTTGGATACGCAGTATTTT.

The chain couples TRBV7-6 to TRBJ2-7; D may be TRBD2 (7 bases). Germline CDR1 reads SGHVS; CDR2 reads FNYEAQ. The V end lost 3 bases, the J end lost 4 bases, and 16 bases lay between the germline ends. The CDR3 covers 15 residues. CDR3 loop: CASSFGGGGAYEQYF. In DNA, the CDR3 is TGTGCCAGCAGCTTTGGCGGTGGGGGGGCTTACGAGCAGTACTTC.

The chain recombines TRBV3-1 (or the pseudogene TRBV3-2) with TRBJ2-2, with TRBD2 matching 7 bases. The CDR3 covers 12 residues. In germline, CDR1 is LGHDT, CDR2 YNNKEL (reference sequence). The V segment lost 4 bases and the J segment 13 bases; nucleotides outside the gene matches: 6. The CDR3 sequence is CASSPRGVGLFF. In DNA form, the CDR3 reads TGTGCCAGCAGCCCCCGGGGGGTTGGGCTGTTTTTT.

V gene TRBV2 combines with J gene TRBJ1-2; D is possibly TRBD1 (5 bases). This CDR3 contains 13 residues. Trimming shortened V by 4 bases and J by 7 bases, and 13 bases separated the two germline ends. Per the germline V gene, CDR1 is SNHLY and CDR2 is FYNNEI. The CDR3 DNA reads TGTGCCAGCAGTGTGGGCAGGGAGGGTGGCTACACCTTC. Encoded protein: CASSVGREGGYTF.

This clone has a handful of counts. The V call is TRBV14, the J call TRBJ1-2, with D uncertain. V was cut by 0 bases and J by 8 bases, with 10 bases left in between. The CDR3 covers 13 residues. CDR1 is SGHDN and CDR2 is FVKESK in the germline V gene. DNA for the CDR3: TGTGCCAGCAGCCAAGATACTCATGGAGGCTACACCTTC. This encodes CASSQDTHGGYTF.